A selection of T cell receptor beta chains follows, all from one sample in a study of blood T cell repertoires in COVID-19. Generated by immunoSEQ multiplex PCR, the TCRdb table keeps only in-frame clones and is missing some. The table has a few hundred thousand clones, 80% to 85% seen once. Sample: peripheral blood. The receptors derive from a person between 70 and 80 years old with COVID-19, enrolled during active disease. The CDR3 runs from the conserved cysteine through the conserved F or W. The D gene is left open where the match is weak. Clone size is stated in some rows and not others, as once, few, many or a class when expanded.

>TRBJ1-2|TRBV7-2|once|TRBD1
TGTGCCAGCCTACCGGGACAGGGACAATTAGGGTATGGCTACACCTTC
CASLPGQGQLGYGYTF
>TRBJ1-3|TRBV28|.|.
TGTGCCAGCAGGCCTACAGTGATCTCTGGAAACACCATATATTTT
CASRPTVISGNTIYF
>TRBJ2-7|TRBV6-5|.|.
TGTGCCACCCGCGGGGACTCGCCCCCTTACGAGCAGTACTTC
CATRGDSPPYEQYF
>TRBJ2-3|TRBV30|once|.
TGTGCCTGGAAGGCTAGCGCCACAGATACGCAGTATTTT
CAWKASATDTQYF
>TRBJ1-1|TRBV6-5|few|.
TGTGCCAGCAGTTACAAGGATACGGGCACTGAAGCTTTCTTT
CASSYKDTGTEAFF
>TRBJ2-1|TRBV7-2|.|.
TGTGCCAGCAGCTTAGGGCGGAGTCGAAGCTCCTACAATGAGCAGTTCTTC
CASSLGRSRSSYNEQFF
>TRBJ2-2|TRBV19|.|.
TGTGCCAGTAGTATAGGCGAAGGGGAGCTGTTTTTT
CASSIGEGELFF
>TRBJ1-2|TRBV19|.|.
TGTGCCAGCTCCCAACCGCCTCTATGGGGCTACACCTTC
CASSQPPLWGYTF
>TRBJ1-2|TRBV6-5|.|.
TGTGCCAGCAGTCCTAGAACTAACTATGGCTACACCTTC
CASSPRTNYGYTF
>TRBJ2-6|TRBV7-3|.|.
TGTGCCAGCAGCCTCTACTCTGGGGCCAACGTCCTGACTTTC
CASSLYSGANVLTF